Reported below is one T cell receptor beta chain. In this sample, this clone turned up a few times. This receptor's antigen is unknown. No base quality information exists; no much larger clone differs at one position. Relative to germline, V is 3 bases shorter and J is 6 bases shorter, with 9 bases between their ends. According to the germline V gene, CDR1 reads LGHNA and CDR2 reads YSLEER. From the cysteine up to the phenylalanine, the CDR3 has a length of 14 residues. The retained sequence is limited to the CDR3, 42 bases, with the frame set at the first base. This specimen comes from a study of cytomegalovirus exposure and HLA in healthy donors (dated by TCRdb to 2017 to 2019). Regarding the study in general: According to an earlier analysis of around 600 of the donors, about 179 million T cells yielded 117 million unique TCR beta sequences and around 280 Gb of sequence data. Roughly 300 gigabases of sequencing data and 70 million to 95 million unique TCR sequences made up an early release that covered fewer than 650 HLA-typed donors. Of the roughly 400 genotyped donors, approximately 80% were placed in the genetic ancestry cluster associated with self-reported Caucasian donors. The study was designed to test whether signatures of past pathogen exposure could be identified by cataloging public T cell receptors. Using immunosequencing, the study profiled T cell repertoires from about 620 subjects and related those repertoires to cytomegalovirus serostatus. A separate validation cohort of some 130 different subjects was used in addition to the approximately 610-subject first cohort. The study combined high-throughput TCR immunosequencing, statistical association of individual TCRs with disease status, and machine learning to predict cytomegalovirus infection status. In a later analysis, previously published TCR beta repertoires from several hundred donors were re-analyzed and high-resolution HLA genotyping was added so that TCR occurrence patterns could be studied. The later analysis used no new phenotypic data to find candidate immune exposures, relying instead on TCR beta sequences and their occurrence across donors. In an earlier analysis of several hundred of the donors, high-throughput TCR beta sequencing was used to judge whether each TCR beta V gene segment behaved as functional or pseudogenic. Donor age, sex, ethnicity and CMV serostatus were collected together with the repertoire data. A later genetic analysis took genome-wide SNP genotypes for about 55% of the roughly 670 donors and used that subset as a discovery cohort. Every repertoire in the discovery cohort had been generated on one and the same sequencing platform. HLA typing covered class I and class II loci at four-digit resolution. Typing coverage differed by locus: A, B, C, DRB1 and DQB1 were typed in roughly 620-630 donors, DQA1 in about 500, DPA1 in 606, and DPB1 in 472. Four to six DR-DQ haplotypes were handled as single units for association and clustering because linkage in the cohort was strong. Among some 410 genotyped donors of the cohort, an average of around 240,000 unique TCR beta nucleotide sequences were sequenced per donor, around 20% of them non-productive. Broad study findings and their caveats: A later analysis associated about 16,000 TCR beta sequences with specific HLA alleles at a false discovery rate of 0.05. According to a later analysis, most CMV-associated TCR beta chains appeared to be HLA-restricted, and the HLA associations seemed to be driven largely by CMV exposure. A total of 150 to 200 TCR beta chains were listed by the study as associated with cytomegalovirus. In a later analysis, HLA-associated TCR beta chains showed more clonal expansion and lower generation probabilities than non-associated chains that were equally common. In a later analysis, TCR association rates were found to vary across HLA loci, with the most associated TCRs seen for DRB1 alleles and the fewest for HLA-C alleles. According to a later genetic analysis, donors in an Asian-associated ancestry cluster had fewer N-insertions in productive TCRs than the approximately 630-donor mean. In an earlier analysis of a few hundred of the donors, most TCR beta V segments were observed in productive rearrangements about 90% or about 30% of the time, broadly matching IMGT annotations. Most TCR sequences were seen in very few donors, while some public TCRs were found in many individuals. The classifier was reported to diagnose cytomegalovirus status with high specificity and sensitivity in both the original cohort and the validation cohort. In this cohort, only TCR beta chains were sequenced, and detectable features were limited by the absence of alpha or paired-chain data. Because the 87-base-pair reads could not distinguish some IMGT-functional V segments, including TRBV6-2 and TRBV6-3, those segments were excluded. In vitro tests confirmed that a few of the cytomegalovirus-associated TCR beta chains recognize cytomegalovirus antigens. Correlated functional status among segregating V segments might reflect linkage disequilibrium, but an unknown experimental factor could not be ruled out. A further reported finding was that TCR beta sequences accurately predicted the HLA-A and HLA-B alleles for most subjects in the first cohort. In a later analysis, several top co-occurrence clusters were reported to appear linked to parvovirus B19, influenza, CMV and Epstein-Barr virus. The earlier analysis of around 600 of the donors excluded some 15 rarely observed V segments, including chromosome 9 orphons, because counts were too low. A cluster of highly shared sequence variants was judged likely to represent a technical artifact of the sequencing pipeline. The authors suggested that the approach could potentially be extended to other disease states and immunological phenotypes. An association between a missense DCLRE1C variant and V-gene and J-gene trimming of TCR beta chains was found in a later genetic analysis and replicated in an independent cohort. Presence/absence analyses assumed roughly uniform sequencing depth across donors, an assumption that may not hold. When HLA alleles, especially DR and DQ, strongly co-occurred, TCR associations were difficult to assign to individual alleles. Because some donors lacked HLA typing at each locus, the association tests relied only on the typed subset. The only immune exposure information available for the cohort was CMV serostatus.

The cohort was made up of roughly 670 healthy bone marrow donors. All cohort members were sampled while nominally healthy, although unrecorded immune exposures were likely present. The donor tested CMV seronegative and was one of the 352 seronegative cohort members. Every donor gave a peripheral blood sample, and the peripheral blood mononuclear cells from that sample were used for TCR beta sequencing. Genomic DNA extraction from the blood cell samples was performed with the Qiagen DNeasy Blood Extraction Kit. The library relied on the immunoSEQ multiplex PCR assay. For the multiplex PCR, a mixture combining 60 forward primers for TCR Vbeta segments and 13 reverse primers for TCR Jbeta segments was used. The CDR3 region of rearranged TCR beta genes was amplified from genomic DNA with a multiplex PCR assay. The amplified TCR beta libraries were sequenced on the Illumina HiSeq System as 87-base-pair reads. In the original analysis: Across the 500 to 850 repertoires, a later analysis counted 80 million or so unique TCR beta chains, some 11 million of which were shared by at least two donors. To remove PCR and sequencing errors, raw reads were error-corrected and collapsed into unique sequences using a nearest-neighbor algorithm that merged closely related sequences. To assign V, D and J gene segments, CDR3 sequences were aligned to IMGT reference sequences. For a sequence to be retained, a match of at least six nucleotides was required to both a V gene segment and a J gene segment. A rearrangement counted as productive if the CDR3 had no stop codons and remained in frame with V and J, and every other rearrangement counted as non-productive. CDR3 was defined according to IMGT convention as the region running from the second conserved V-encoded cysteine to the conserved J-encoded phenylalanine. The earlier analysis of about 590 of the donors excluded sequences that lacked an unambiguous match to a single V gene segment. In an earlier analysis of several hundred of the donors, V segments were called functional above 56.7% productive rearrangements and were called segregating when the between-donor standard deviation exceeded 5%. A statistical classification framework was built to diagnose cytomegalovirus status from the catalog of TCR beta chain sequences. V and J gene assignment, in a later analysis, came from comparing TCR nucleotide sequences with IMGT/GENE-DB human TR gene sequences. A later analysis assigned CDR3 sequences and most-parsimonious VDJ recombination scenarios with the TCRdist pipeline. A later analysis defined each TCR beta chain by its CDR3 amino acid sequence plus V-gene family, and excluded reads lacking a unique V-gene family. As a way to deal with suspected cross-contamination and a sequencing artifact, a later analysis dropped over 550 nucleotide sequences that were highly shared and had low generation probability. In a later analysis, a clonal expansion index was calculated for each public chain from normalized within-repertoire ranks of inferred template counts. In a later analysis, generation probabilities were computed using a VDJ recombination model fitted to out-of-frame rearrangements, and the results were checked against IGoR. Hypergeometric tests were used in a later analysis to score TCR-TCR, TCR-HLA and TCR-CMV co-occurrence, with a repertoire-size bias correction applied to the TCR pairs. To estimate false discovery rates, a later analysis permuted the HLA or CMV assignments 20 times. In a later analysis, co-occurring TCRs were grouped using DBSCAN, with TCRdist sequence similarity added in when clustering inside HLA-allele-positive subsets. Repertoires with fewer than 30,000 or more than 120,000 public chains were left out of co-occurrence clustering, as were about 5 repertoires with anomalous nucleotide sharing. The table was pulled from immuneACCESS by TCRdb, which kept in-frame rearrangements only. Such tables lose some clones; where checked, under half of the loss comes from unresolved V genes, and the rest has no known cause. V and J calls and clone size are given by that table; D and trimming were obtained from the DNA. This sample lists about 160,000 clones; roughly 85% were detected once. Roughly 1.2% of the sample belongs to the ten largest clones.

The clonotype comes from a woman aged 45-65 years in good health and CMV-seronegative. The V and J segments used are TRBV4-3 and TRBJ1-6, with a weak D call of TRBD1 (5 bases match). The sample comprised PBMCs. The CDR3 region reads CASSHRAANSPLHF. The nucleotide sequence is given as TGCGCCAGCAGCCACAGGGCGGCTAATTCACCCCTCCACTTT.